This T cell receptor (beta chain) comes out of a study of blood T cell repertoires in COVID-19. This table comes from immunoSEQ multiplex PCR, and its TCRdb copy is limited to in-frame clones, with some not included. Among about 180,000 clones listed, 85% to 95% were seen once. The germline V gene encodes CDR1 LGHNA and CDR2 YNFKEQ. The trim removed 4 bases at V and 5 bases at J, leaving 7 bases unmatched. The CDR3 runs 15 residues. The sample taken for sequencing was peripheral blood. This receptor was obtained from a man aged 50 to 59 with acute or convalescent COVID-19. The chain joins TRBV4-2 to TRBJ1-1; 10 bases align to TRBD1. The CDR3, as DNA: TGTGCCAGCAGCCGCCGACAGGGGGCGGATACTGAAGCTTTCTTT. The encoded protein is CASSRRQGADTEAFF.